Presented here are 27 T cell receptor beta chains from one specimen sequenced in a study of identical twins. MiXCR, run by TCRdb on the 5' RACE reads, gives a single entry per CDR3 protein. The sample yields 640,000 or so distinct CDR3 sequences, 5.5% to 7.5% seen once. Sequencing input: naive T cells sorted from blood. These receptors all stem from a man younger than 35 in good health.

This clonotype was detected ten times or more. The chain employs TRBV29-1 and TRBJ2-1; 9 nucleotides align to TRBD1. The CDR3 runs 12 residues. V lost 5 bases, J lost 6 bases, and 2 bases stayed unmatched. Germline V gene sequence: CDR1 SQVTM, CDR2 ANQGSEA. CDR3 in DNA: TGCAGCGTTTGGACAGGGGTCAATGAGCAGTTCTTC. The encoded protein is CSVWTGVNEQFF.

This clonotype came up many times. In DNA form, the CDR3 reads TGTGCCAGCAGCCAAGAGTACGACACTGAAGCTTTCTTT. Amino acids: CASSQEYDTEAFF. The chain combines TRBV3-1 with TRBJ1-1; D is undetermined. The CDR3 loop spans 13 amino acids. In germline, CDR1 is LGHDT, CDR2 YNNKEL (reference sequence). V lost 0 bases, J lost 3 bases, and 5 bases lay in between.

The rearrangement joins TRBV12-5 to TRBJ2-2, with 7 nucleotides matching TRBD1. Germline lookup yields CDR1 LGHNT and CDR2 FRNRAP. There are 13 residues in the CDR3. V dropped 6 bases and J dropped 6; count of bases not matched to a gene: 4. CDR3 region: CASGRQGSGELFF. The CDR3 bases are TGTGCTAGTGGCCGACAGGGATCCGGGGAGCTGTTTTTT.

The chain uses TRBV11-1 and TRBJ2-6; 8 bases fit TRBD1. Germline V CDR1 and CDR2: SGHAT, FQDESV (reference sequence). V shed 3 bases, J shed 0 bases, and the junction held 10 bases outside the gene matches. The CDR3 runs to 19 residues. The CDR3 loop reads CASSFKTGQDLSGANVLTF. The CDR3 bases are TGTGCCAGCAGCTTTAAGACGGGACAGGACCTCTCTGGGGCCAACGTCCTGACTTTC. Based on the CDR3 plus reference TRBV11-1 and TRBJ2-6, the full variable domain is EAEVAQSPRYKITEKSQAVAFWCDPISGHATLYWYRQILGQGPELLVQFQDESVVDDSQLPKDRFSAERLKGVDSTLKIQPAELGDSAMYLCASSFKTGQDLSGANVLTFGAGSRLTVL.

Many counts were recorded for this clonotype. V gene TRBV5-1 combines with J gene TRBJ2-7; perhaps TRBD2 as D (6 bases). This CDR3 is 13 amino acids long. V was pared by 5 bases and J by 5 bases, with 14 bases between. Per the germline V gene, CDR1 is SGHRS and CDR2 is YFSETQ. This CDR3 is CASSIPGVDEQYF. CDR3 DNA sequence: TGCGCCAGCAGTATCCCGGGAGTCGACGAGCAGTACTTC.

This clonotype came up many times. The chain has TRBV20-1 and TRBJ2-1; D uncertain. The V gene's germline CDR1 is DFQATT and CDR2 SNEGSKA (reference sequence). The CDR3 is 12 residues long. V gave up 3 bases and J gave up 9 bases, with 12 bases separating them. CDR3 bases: TGCAGTGCTAGCCATAGCACTTTTGAGCAGTTCTTC. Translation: CSASHSTFEQFF.

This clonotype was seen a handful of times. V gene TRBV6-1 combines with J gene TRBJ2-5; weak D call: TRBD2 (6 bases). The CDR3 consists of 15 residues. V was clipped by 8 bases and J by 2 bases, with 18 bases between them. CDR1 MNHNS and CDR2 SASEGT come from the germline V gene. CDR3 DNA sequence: TGTGCCAGCTCCGGGACTGCCTTGGAGCAAGAGACCCAGTACTTC. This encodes CASSGTALEQETQYF.

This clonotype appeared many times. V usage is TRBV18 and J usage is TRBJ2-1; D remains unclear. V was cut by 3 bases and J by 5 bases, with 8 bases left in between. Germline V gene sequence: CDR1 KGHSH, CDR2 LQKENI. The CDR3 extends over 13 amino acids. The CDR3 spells CASSPLLDNEQFF. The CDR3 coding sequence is TGTGCCAGCTCACCCCTCCTGGACAATGAGCAGTTCTTC.

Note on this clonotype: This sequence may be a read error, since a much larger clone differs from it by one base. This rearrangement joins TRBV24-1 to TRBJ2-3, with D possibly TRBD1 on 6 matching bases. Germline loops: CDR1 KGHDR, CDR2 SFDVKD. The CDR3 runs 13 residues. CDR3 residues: CPTSDNRERPQYF. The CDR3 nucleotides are TGTCCCACCAGTGATAACAGGGAACGGCCGCAGTATTTT.

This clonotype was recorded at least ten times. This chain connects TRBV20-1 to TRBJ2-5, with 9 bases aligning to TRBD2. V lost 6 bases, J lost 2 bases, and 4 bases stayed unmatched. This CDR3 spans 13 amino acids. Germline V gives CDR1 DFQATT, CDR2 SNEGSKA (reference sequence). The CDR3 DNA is TGCAGTGCAGCGGGAGGATGGCAAGAGACCCAGTACTTC. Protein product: CSAAGGWQETQYF.

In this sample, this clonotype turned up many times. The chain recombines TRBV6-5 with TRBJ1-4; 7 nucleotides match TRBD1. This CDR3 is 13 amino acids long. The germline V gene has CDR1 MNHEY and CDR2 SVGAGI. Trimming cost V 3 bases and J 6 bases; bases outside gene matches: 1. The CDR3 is CASSYTGDEKLFF. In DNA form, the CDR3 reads TGTGCCAGCAGTTATACAGGGGATGAAAAACTGTTTTTT.

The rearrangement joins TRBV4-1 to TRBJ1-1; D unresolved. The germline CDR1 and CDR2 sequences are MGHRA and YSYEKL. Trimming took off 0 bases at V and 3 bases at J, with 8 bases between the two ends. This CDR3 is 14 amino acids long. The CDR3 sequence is CASSQDQIHTEAFF. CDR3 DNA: TGCGCCAGCAGCCAAGACCAGATCCACACTGAAGCTTTCTTT.

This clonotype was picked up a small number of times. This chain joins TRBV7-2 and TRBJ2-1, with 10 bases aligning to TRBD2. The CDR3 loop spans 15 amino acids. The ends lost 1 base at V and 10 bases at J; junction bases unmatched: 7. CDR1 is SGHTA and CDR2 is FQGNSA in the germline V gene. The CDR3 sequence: CASSLGSSGSTEQFF. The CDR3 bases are TGTGCCAGCAGCTTAGGTTCTAGCGGGAGTACCGAGCAGTTCTTC. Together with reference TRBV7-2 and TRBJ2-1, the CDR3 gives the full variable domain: GAGVSQSPSNKVTEKGKDVELRCDPISGHTALYWYRQSLGQGLEFLIYFQGNSAPDKSGLPSDRFSAERTGGSVSTLTIQRTQQEDSAVYLCASSLGSSGSTEQFFGPGTRLTVL.

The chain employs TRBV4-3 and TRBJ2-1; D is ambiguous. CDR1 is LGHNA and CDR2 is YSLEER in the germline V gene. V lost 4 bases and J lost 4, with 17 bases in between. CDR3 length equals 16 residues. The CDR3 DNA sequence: TGCGCCAGCAGCCCAAACTCCGCCACCTTGTACAATGAGCAGTTCTTC. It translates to CASSPNSATLYNEQFF.

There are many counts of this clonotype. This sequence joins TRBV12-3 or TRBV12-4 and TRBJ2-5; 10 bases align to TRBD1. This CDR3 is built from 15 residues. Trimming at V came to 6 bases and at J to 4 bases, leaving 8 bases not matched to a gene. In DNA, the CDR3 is TGTGCCAGCAGCAGGGACAGGGGAACGTCAGAGACCCAGTACTTC. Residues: CASSRDRGTSETQYF.

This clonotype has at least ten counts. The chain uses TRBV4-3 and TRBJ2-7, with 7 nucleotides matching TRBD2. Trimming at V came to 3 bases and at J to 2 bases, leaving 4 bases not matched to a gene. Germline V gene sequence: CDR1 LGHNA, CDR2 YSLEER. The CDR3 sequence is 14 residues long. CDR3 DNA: TGCGCCAGCAGCCAGACTAGCACAACCTACGAGCAGTACTTC. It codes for CASSQTSTTYEQYF.

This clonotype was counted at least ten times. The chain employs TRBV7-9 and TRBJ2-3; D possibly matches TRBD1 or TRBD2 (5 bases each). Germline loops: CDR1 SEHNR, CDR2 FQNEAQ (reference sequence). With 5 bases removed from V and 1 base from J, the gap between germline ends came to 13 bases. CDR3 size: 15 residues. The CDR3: CASSITRGGTDTQYF. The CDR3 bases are TGTGCCAGCAGCATCACTCGAGGGGGCACAGATACGCAGTATTTT.

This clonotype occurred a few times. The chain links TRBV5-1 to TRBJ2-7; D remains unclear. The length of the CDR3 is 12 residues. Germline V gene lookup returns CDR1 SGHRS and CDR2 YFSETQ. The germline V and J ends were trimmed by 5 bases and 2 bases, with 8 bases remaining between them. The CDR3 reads CASRVATYEQYV. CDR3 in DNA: TGCGCCAGCAGAGTAGCCACCTACGAGCAGTACGTC.

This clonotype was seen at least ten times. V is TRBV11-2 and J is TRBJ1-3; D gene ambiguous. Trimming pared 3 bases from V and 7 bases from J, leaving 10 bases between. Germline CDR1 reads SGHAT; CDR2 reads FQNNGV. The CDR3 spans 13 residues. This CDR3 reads CASSLGPWNTIYF. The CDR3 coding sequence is TGTGCCAGCAGCTTGGGTCCTTGGAACACCATATATTTT.

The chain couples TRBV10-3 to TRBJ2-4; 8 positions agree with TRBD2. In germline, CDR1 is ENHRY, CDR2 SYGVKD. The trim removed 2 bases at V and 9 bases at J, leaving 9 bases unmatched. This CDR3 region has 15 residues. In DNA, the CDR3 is TGTGCCATCAGTGAGACTAGCGGTCACACGGGCATTCAGTACTTC. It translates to CAISETSGHTGIQYF.

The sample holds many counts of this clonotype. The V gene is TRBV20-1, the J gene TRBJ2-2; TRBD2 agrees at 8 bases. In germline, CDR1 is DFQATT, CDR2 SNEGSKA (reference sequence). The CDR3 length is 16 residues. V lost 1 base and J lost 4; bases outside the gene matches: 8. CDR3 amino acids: CSARAPGGRFTGELFF. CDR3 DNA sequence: TGCAGTGCTAGAGCCCCGGGCGGGAGGTTCACCGGGGAGCTGTTTTTT.

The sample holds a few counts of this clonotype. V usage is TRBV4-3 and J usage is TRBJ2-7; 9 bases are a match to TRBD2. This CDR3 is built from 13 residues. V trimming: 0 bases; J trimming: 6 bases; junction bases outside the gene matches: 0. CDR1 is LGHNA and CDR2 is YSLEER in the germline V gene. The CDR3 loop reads CASSQDSGSEQYF. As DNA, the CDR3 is TGCGCCAGCAGCCAAGATAGCGGGAGCGAGCAGTACTTC.

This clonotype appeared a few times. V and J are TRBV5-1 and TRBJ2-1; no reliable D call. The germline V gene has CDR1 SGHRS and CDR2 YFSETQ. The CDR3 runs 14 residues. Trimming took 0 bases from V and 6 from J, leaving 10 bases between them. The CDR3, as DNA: TGCGCCAGCAGCTTGGCCCGCTCTTCCAATGAGCAGTTCTTC. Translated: CASSLARSSNEQFF.

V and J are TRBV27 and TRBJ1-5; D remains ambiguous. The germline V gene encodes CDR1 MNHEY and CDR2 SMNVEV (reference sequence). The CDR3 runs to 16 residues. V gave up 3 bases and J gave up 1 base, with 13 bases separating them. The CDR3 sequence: CASSFGPDPSNQPQHF. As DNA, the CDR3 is TGTGCCAGCAGTTTTGGGCCGGATCCGAGCAATCAGCCCCAGCATTTT.

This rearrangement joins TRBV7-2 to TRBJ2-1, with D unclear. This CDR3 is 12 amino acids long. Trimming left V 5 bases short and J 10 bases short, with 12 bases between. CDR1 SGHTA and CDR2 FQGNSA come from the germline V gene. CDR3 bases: TGTGCCAGCAGCCCGTGGTCCAGAGAGCAGTTCTTC. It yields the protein CASSPWSREQFF.

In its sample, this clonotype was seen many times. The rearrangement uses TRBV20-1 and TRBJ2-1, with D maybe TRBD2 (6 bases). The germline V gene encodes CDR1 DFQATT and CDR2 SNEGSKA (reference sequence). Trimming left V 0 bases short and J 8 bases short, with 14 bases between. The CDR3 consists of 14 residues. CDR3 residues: CSARDPRGRDEQFF. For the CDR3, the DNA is TGCAGTGCTAGAGACCCGCGGGGCAGAGATGAGCAGTTCTTC.

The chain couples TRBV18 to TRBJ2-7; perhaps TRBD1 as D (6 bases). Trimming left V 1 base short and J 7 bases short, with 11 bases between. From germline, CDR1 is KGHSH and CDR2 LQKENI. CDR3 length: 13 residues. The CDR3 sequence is CASSPLQDSEQYF. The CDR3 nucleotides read TGTGCCAGCTCACCACTGCAGGACAGTGAGCAGTACTTC.